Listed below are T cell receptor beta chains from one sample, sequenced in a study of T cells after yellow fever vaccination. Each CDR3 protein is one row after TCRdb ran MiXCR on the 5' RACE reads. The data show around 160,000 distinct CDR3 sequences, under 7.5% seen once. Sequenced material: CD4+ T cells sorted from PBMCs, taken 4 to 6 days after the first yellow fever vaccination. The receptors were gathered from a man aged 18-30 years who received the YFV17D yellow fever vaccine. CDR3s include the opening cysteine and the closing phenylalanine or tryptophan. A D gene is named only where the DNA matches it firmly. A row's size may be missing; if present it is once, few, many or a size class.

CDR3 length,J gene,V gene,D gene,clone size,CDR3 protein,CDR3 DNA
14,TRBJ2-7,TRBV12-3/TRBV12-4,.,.,CASSLYRGLHEQYF,TGTGCCAGCAGTTTGTACAGGGGACTCCACGAGCAGTACTTC
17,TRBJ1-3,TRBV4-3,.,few,CASSQEGRASSGNTIYF,TGCGCCAGCAGCCAAGAGGGCAGGGCGAGCTCTGGAAACACCATATATTTT
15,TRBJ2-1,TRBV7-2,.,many,CASSLDTTGPNEQFF,TGTGCCAGCAGCTTAGACACAACGGGACCTAATGAGCAGTTCTTC
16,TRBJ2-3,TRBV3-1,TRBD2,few,CASRPIAGDHTDTQYF,TGTGCCAGCAGACCGATAGCGGGGGACCACACAGATACGCAGTATTTT
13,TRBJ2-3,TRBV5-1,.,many,CASSAPEDGTQYF,TGCGCCAGCAGCGCCCCGGAGGATGGAACGCAGTATTTT
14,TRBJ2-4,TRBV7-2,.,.,CASSLLGAKNIQYF,TGTGCCAGCAGCTTACTAGGGGCCAAAAACATTCAGTACTTC
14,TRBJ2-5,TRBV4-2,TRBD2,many,CASSHPGGAETQYF,TGTGCCAGCAGCCATCCGGGGGGGGCAGAGACCCAGTACTTC
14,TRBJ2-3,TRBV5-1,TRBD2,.,CASSRTSGVDTQYF,TGCGCCAGCAGCCGGACTAGCGGGGTGGATACGCAGTATTTT
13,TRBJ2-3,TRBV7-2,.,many,CASSAGGSGGEYF,TGTGCCAGCAGCGCAGGGGGAAGCGGGGGAGAGTATTTT
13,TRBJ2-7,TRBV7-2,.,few,CASSIGGTYEQYF,TGTGCCAGCAGTATAGGGGGGACCTACGAGCAGTACTTC
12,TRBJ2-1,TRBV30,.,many,CAARGGNNEQFF,TGTGCCGCTAGGGGCGGAAACAATGAGCAGTTCTTC
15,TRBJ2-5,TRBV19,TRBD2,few,CASSISSSGGETQYF,TGTGCCAGTAGTATTTCGTCTAGCGGGGGAGAGACCCAGTACTTC
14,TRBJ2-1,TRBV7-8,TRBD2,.,CASSRTSGGNEQFF,TGTGCCAGCAGCCGGACTAGCGGGGGGAATGAGCAGTTCTTC
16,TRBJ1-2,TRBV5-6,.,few,CASSLAKAGANYGYTF,TGTGCCAGCAGCTTGGCTAAGGCAGGAGCTAACTATGGCTACACCTTC
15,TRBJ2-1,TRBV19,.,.,CASSRLGRLGEEQFF,TGTGCCAGTAGCCGCCTAGGACGGCTCGGGGAGGAGCAGTTCTTC
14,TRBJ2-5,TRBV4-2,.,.,CASSQGGVWETQYF,TGTGCCAGCAGCCAAGGAGGGGTTTGGGAGACCCAGTACTTC
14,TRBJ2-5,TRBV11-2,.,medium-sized,CASSLGRQIGTQYF,TGTGCCAGCAGCTTAGGAAGGCAGATCGGGACCCAGTACTTC
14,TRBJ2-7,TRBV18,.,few,CASSPQLPGNEQYF,TGTGCCAGCTCACCACAGCTACCGGGCAACGAGCAGTACTTC
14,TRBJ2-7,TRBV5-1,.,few,CASSTSGFPDEQYF,TGCGCCAGCAGCACATCAGGGTTCCCCGATGAGCAGTACTTC
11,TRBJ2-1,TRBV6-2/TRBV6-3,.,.,CASQDYNEQFF,TGTGCCAGTCAGGACTACAATGAGCAGTTCTTC
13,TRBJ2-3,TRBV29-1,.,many,CSVVGWEADTQYF,TGCAGCGTTGTGGGCTGGGAGGCAGATACGCAGTATTTT
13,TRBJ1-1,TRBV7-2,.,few,CASSGGPLTEAFF,TGTGCCAGCAGCGGGGGACCCCTCACTGAAGCTTTCTTT
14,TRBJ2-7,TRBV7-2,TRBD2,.,CASSAYGSGGTQYF,TGTGCCAGCAGCGCGTACGGTAGCGGGGGGACGCAGTACTTC
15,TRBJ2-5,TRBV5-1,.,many,CASSLNTGLQETQYF,TGCGCCAGCAGCTTGAATACAGGGCTACAAGAGACCCAGTACTTC
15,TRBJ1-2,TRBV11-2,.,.,CASTRAGYATYGYTF,TGTGCCAGCACCCGGGCAGGGTACGCTACTTATGGCTACACCTTC
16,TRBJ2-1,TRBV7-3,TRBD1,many,CASSPIPGQGAREQFF,TGTGCCAGCAGCCCCATCCCGGGACAGGGGGCTCGGGAGCAGTTCTTC
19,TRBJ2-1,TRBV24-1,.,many,CATSDPGGRRGSSYNEQFF,TGTGCCACCAGTGATCCCGGGGGGCGTCGGGGTAGTTCCTACAATGAGCAGTTCTTC
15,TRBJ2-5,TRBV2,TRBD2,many,CASSEGLAGQETQYF,TGTGCCAGCAGTGAAGGACTAGCGGGGCAAGAGACCCAGTACTTC
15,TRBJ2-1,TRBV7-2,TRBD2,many,CASRGMGLAANEQFF,TGTGCCAGCAGGGGTATGGGACTAGCGGCTAATGAGCAGTTCTTC